This T cell receptor (beta chain) was documented in a study of cytomegalovirus exposure and HLA in healthy donors. This clone came up a few times. What it recognizes is unknown. Findings of the study overall: There were a few CMV-associated chains whose specificity for CMV antigens was confirmed in vitro. Several of the most significant clusters appeared linked to common viral pathogens, based on a later analysis. Clonal expansion was found to be greater in HLA-associated TCR beta chains than in equally common others in a later analysis.

PCR involved 60 Vbeta and 13 Jbeta primers. The method was immunoSEQ multiplex PCR; TCRdb's version includes in-frame clones alone and lacks a portion of them. The profile shows about 140,000 clones, roughly 73% of them singletons. CDR1 is MNHNS, CDR2 SASEGT, per germline. The CDR3 totals 16 residues. The trim removed 3 bases at V and 5 bases at J, leaving 5 bases unmatched. The source is a female donor in good health and CMV-seronegative. The chain uses TRBV6-1 and TRBJ2-3; 13 nucleotides agree with TRBD2. The sequencing input was PBMCs. In DNA form, the CDR3 reads TGTGCCAGCAGTGAGGGACTAGCGGGGCGAGGAGATACGCAGTATTTT. Its translation: CASSEGLAGRGDTQYF.